Following are 6 T cell receptor beta chains from one sample sequenced in a study of blood T cell repertoires in COVID-19. Profiled with immunoSEQ multiplex PCR; TCRdb holds only in-frame clones, not every one. The repertoire has about 160,000 clones, 75% to 90% of them found once; the top ten carry around an eighth. Sequencing was done on a sample of peripheral blood. The receptors were gathered from a man aged 18 to 30 with COVID-19, enrolled during active disease.

The chain is built from TRBV6-2 or TRBV6-3 and TRBJ2-1, with 7 bases lining up with TRBD1. The germline V gene encodes CDR1 MNHEY and CDR2 SVGEGT. The length of the CDR3 is 14 residues. The J segment lost 8 bases and the V segment lost 2 bases, leaving 6 bases of the junction unmatched. The CDR3 DNA sequence: TGTGCCAGCAGTTACGCCGACAGGGCCTATGAGCAGTTCTTC. The encoded protein is CASSYADRAYEQFF.

The V call is TRBV5-5, the J call TRBJ1-4; 7 nucleotides line up with TRBD1. Per the germline V gene, CDR1 is SGHKS and CDR2 is YYEKEE (reference sequence). The CDR3 is 19 amino acids. Trimming cost V 0 bases and J 8 bases; bases outside gene matches: 19. For the CDR3, the DNA is TGTGCCAGCAGCTTGGAAATGGGGACAGTCGCCCGACCACACGAAAAACTGTTTTTT. This encodes CASSLEMGTVARPHEKLFF.

Concerning this clone: Other DNA variants within this sample encode the same CDR3. The chain carries TRBV5-6 and TRBJ1-1; a possible D gene is TRBD1 (6 bases). The CDR3 has 13 residues. The germline V and J ends were trimmed by 0 bases and 4 bases, with 7 bases remaining between them. Germline CDR1 reads SGHDT; CDR2 reads YYEEEE. The CDR3 nucleotides read TGTGCCAGCAGCTTGGGAGGGGGCACTGAAGCTTTCTTT. This sequence encodes CASSLGGGTEAFF.

The J gene is TRBJ1-1, the V gene TRBV19, with a possible D match to TRBD1 (5 bases). From germline, CDR1 is LNHDA and CDR2 SQIVND (reference sequence). Trimming pared 4 bases from V and 11 bases from J, leaving 14 bases between. The CDR3 totals 12 residues. The CDR3 loop is CASSTGGGLAFF. Written as DNA, the CDR3 is TGTGCCAGTAGTACCGGGGGAGGGTTGGCTTTCTTT.

This rearrangement joins TRBV27 to TRBJ2-1; 11 bases map to TRBD2. V dropped 4 bases and J dropped 4; count of bases not matched to a gene: 6. The germline CDR1 and CDR2 sequences are MNHEY and SMNVEV (reference sequence). This CDR3 comprises 16 residues. CDR3 loop: CASSSLTSGEYNEQFF. CDR3 in DNA: TGTGCCAGCAGTTCCCTGACTAGCGGGGAATACAATGAGCAGTTCTTC.

This CDR3 is CASSIGTGGPYNEQFF. The CDR3 DNA follows: TGTGCCAGTAGTATTGGGACAGGGGGCCCCTACAATGAGCAGTTCTTC. The chain uses TRBV19 and TRBJ2-1, with 12 bases that match TRBD1. CDR3 size: 16 residues. CDR1 LNHDA and CDR2 SQIVND come from the germline V gene (reference sequence). With V trimmed by 3 bases and J by 2 bases, 2 bases remained unmatched. The complete variable domain, with remaining parts taken from reference TRBV19 and TRBJ2-1, reads DGGITQSPKYLFRKEGQNVTLSCEQNLNHDAMYWYRQDPGQGLRLIYYSQIVNDFQKGDIAEGYSVSREKKESFPLTVTSAQKNPTAFYLCASSIGTGGPYNEQFFGPGTRLTVL.